Below are 24 T cell receptor beta chains sequenced from a single sample in a study of T cell clones after liver transplantation. TCRdb's table, derived via immunoSEQ multiplex PCR, lists solely in-frame clones and lacks some. The table lists about 53,000 clones, approximately 84% of them singletons. Source: CD4+ T cells from blood, taken before liver transplant. All receptors come from a human donor who received a liver transplant.

The gene calls are TRBV4-1 and TRBJ2-1, with D unclear. The V and J ends lost 5 bases and 4 bases respectively, with 6 bases between them. Per the germline V gene, CDR1 is MGHRA and CDR2 is YSYEKL. This CDR3 is 12 amino acids long. The CDR3 nucleotides are TGCGCCAGCAGCACACCATACAATGAGCAGTTCTTC. This encodes CASSTPYNEQFF.

This chain links TRBV7-9 with TRBJ2-7; D is undetermined. Germline loops: CDR1 SEHNR, CDR2 FQNEAQ (reference sequence). The CDR3 loop spans 14 amino acids. V was shortened by 1 base and J by 1 base, with 8 bases between the two germline ends. The CDR3 loop reads CASSLDGRSYEQYF. CDR3 in DNA: TGTGCCAGCAGCTTAGATGGCAGATCCTACGAGCAGTACTTC. The full variable domain, with the rest looked up from reference TRBV7-9 and TRBJ2-7, is DTGVSQNPRHKITKRGQNVTFRCDPISEHNRLYWYRQTLGQGPEFLTYFQNEAQLEKSRLLSDRFSAERPKGSFSTLEIQRTEQGDSAMYLCASSLDGRSYEQYFGPGTRLTVT.

As DNA, the CDR3 is TGTGCTAGTGGTTTGGTCAGGGGGGTTGGGGCCAACGTCCTGACTTTC. Protein sequence: CASGLVRGVGANVLTF. This chain uses TRBV12-5 with TRBJ2-6, with D tentatively TRBD1 (7 bases). This CDR3 comprises 16 residues. CDR1 and CDR2 (germline): LGHNT, FRNRAP. V lost 0 bases to trimming and J lost 3 bases, with 9 bases between them.

The gene calls are TRBV18 and TRBJ1-2, with unresolved D. CDR1 is KGHSH, CDR2 LQKENI, per germline. Trimming took 0 bases from V and 3 from J, leaving 11 bases between them. The CDR3 length is 15 residues. The CDR3 loop reads CASSPPSGMDYGYTF. CDR3 in DNA: TGTGCCAGCTCACCACCCTCAGGAATGGACTATGGCTACACCTTC. Looking up the rest from reference TRBV18 and TRBJ1-2 gives the full variable domain: NAGVMQNPRHLVRRRGQEARLRCSPMKGHSHVYWYRQLPEEGLKFMVYLQKENIIDESGMPKERFSAEFPKEGPSILRIQQVVRGDSAAYFCASSPPSGMDYGYTFGSGTRLTVV.

The chain joins TRBV5-5 to TRBJ2-7, with 8 nucleotides matching TRBD1. Germline CDR1 SGHKS, CDR2 YYEKEE (reference sequence). The CDR3 is 15 amino acids. The trim removed 4 bases at V and 1 base at J, leaving 7 bases unmatched. The CDR3 DNA is TGTGCCAGCAGCCCAACCGGGACAGGTTCCTACGAGCAGTACTTC. This gives the protein CASSPTGTGSYEQYF.

This rearrangement joins TRBV5-1 to TRBJ1-4, with D perhaps TRBD1 (6 bases). The CDR3 sequence is 16 residues long. Per the germline V gene, CDR1 is SGHRS and CDR2 is YFSETQ. V was cut by 5 bases and J by 2 bases, with 16 bases left in between. The CDR3 nucleotides read TGCGCCAGCAGGCGCACGTACAGGGAGACTAATGAAAAACTGTTTTTT. Translated: CASRRTYRETNEKLFF.

This clone came up once. The V and J genes are TRBV5-3 and TRBJ2-7, with D perhaps given as TRBD1 or TRBD2 (5 bases each). TRBV5-3 is flagged as an ORF with uncertain function. V dropped 8 bases and J dropped 5 bases, with 17 bases sitting between them. The CDR3 consists of 13 residues. In nucleotides, the CDR3 is TGTGCCAGCAGTAGGGACGGCCTACACGAGCAGTACTTC. Translated: CASSRDGLHEQYF.

The chain is built from TRBV11-2 and TRBJ2-7; D not resolved. The CDR3 extends over 14 amino acids. V was cut by 0 bases and J by 9 bases, with 15 bases left in between. CDR1 is SGHAT and CDR2 is FQNNGV in the germline V gene. CDR3 amino acids: CASSLDSGTNRQYF. The CDR3 DNA reads TGTGCCAGCAGCTTAGATTCTGGTACCAACAGGCAGTACTTC.

J is TRBJ2-3 and V is TRBV2, with D possibly being TRBD1 or TRBD2 (5 bases each). Germline CDR1 and CDR2: SNHLY and FYNNEI. The length of the CDR3 is 16 residues. V was clipped by 3 bases and J by 1 base, with 14 bases between them. CDR3 amino acids: CASSDGARRGTDTQYF. The CDR3 nucleotides are TGTGCCAGCAGTGACGGGGCGCGTCGAGGCACAGATACGCAGTATTTT.

This chain joins TRBV7-2 and TRBJ1-5; D uncertain. Deletions cut 5 bases from V and 3 bases from J, with 14 bases between. Germline V CDR1 and CDR2: SGHTA, FQGNSA. The CDR3 runs 15 residues. In DNA, the CDR3 is TGTGCCAGCAGCCCCCGCTGGGGTTCCAATCAGCCCCAGCATTTT. It is translated as CASSPRWGSNQPQHF.

The rearrangement uses TRBV19 and TRBJ1-4, with TRBD1 as a possible D gene (5 bases). The CDR3 has 14 amino acids. Trimming removed 9 bases at V and 3 bases at J, with 14 bases between. CDR1 and CDR2 from the germline V gene are LNHDA and SQIVND (reference sequence). The CDR3 DNA sequence: TGTGCCAGCAAACAGGATCAGGCTAATGAAAAACTGTTTTTT. Protein sequence: CASKQDQANEKLFF.

V and J are TRBV5-4 and TRBJ2-5, with D hard to call. V was clipped by 0 bases and J by 5 bases, with 5 bases between them. Germline V CDR1 and CDR2: SGHNT, YYREEE (reference sequence). The CDR3 spans 12 residues. The DNA for the CDR3 is TGTGCCAGCAGCTTGGTGGCGGAGACCCAGTACTTC. Amino acids: CASSLVAETQYF.

The gene calls are TRBV5-5 and TRBJ1-3; D unresolved. V was pared by 0 bases and J by 2 bases, with 15 bases between. The CDR3 contains 17 residues. Germline loops: CDR1 SGHKS, CDR2 YYEKEE (reference sequence). CDR3 in amino acids: CASSLVGQLGAGNTIYF. As DNA, the CDR3 is TGTGCCAGCAGCTTGGTAGGCCAGCTGGGCGCTGGAAACACCATATATTTT.

Of note for this clone: Since the CDR3 does not end with the conserved phenylalanine or tryptophan, this likely comes from a read error. No DNA is shown, since the ends of the CDR3 on it are uncertain; the CDR3 is the one TCRdb lists. The V gene is TRBV7-9, the J gene TRBJ1-1; the table's D gene call, TRBD1, was not cross checked with the DNA. Germline CDR1 SEHNR, CDR2 FQNEAQ (reference sequence). The CDR3 sequence runs 12 residues, both termini included. The CDR3 loop is CASSIRDRRPRV.

The count of this clone is one. The chain carries TRBV5-4 and TRBJ2-5, with 9 bases identical to TRBD1. Germline V CDR1 and CDR2: SGHNT, YYREEE (reference sequence). Trimming at V came to 4 bases and at J to 1 base, leaving 5 bases not matched to a gene. The CDR3 has 15 amino acids. CDR3 residues: CASSPTGGAQETQYF. The CDR3 DNA reads TGTGCCAGCAGCCCAACAGGGGGCGCCCAAGAGACCCAGTACTTC.

Details on this clone: This may arise from a read error, as a much more abundant clone is one base away. The sample contains more than one DNA sequence encoding this CDR3. The chain joins TRBV4-1 to TRBJ1-1; D is unresolved. Looked up from germline, CDR1 is MGHRA and CDR2 is YSYEKL. This CDR3 has 14 residues. CDR3 sequence (DNA): TGCGCCAGCAGTCAAGAAGGCTATAGCACTGAAGCTTTCTTT. It encodes CASSQEGYSTEAFF.

A word on this clone: The same CDR3 can be traced to other DNA sequences in this sample. The chain combines TRBV9 with TRBJ2-2; D is uncertain. V lost 0 bases, J lost 7 bases, and 4 bases lay in between. The CDR3 length is 12 residues. Germline V CDR1 and CDR2: SGDLS, YYNGEE. In DNA form, the CDR3 reads TGTGCCAGCAGCGTAGTTAACGGGGAGCTGTTTTTT. Amino acids: CASSVVNGELFF.

The rearrangement joins TRBV28 to TRBJ1-1; the D is unclear. V was clipped by 2 bases and J by 5 bases, with 3 bases between them. The length of the CDR3 is 11 residues. Per the germline V gene, CDR1 is MDHEN and CDR2 is SYDVKM. The CDR3 DNA follows: TGTGCCAGCAGTTTAAGGACTGAAGCTTTCTTT. It yields the protein CASSLRTEAFF.

The chain joins TRBV14 to TRBJ2-3, with D perhaps TRBD2 (5 bases). V lost 0 bases, J lost 7 bases, and 11 bases lay in between. There are 14 residues in the CDR3. Per the germline V gene, CDR1 is SGHDN and CDR2 is FVKESK. The CDR3 is CASSQDSAGYTQYF. The CDR3 DNA reads as TGTGCCAGCAGCCAAGATTCGGCGGGTTATACGCAGTATTTT.

The chain has TRBV4-3 and TRBJ2-1; 9 bases line up with TRBD2. V was pared by 5 bases and J by 1 base, with 3 bases of the junction left unmatched. The CDR3 contains 15 residues. Germline-derived CDR1 and CDR2 are LGHNA and YSLEER. The CDR3 loop reads CASSKSGGSYNEQFF. The CDR3 nucleotides read TGCGCCAGCAGCAAAAGCGGGGGGTCCTACAATGAGCAGTTCTTC.

Written as DNA, the CDR3 is TGTGCCTGGACGGGTGGGAGGTACACCATATATTTT. Protein sequence: CAWTGGRYTIYF. This chain links TRBV30 with TRBJ1-3, with D uncertain. This CDR3 contains 12 residues. Germline V lookup: CDR1 GTSNPN, CDR2 SVGIG (reference sequence). The ends were cut back, 4 bases at V and 8 bases at J, with 12 bases in the middle. The complete variable domain, with remaining parts taken from reference TRBV30 and TRBJ1-3, reads SQTIHQWPATLVQPVGSPLSLECTVEGTSNPNLYWYRQAAGRGLQLLFYSVGIGQISSEVPQNLSASRPQDRQFILSSKKLLLSDSGFYLCAWTGGRYTIYFGEGSWLTVV.

The rearrangement joins TRBV7-9 to TRBJ2-1, with 11 bases aligning to TRBD2. Germline V gene sequence: CDR1 SEHNR, CDR2 FQNEAQ (reference sequence). The CDR3 runs to 15 residues. The trim removed 5 bases at V and 6 bases at J, leaving 6 bases unmatched. The DNA for the CDR3 is TGTGCCAGCAGCCGTCGAGGACTAGCGGGCAATGAGCAGTTCTTC. Amino acid sequence: CASSRRGLAGNEQFF. Filled out from reference TRBV7-9 and TRBJ2-1, the complete variable domain reads DTGVSQNPRHKITKRGQNVTFRCDPISEHNRLYWYRQTLGQGPEFLTYFQNEAQLEKSRLLSDRFSAERPKGSFSTLEIQRTEQGDSAMYLCASSRRGLAGNEQFFGPGTRLTVL.

The rearrangement uses TRBV11-2 and TRBJ2-2, with D perhaps TRBD2 (6 bases). Germline values: CDR1 SGHAT, CDR2 FQNNGV. The CDR3 spans 14 residues. V lost 6 bases and J lost 3, with 11 bases in between. DNA of the CDR3: TGTGCCAGCAGGGATCTAGCGTACACCGGGGAGCTGTTTTTT. Residues: CASRDLAYTGELFF. Together with reference TRBV11-2 and TRBJ2-2, the CDR3 gives the full variable domain: EAGVAQSPRYKIIEKRQSVAFWCNPISGHATLYWYQQILGQGPKLLIQFQNNGVVDDSQLPKDRFSAERLKGVDSTLKIQPAKLEDSAVYLCASRDLAYTGELFFGEGSRLTVL.

This clone is a singleton in its sample. The chain combines TRBV27 with TRBJ2-1; TRBD2 aligns across 11 bases. CDR1 is MNHEY, CDR2 SMNVEV, per germline (reference sequence). After removal of 5 bases from V and 8 bases from J, the junction contained 8 bases not matched to a gene. This CDR3 is 15 amino acids long. CDR3 in DNA: TGTGCCAGCAGTCTTTGGCTAGCGGGGGGAGATGAGCAGTTCTTC. Translation gives CASSLWLAGGDEQFF.